The 20 T cell receptor beta chains reported below all come from one sample, sequenced in a study of OX40 agonist ivuxolimab in advanced cancers. Using immunoSEQ multiplex PCR, the repertoire was profiled, and TCRdb retains in-frame clones only, with some absent. Of 20,000 to 25,000 clones in the sample, around three quarters were seen once. This sample comprised CD4+ or CD8+ T cells sorted from blood, obtained in a trial of the OX40 agonist ivuxolimab. These receptors all stem from an adult with an advanced solid tumor such as melanoma, head and neck, liver or kidney cancer.

The chain recombines TRBV11-3 with TRBJ2-7; TRBD1 or TRBD2 may be the D gene (5 bases each). Germline values: CDR1 SGHNT, CDR2 YENEEA. The CDR3 runs to 13 residues. V lost 5 bases to trimming and J lost 7 bases, with 15 bases between them. The CDR3 sequence is CASSEGTGREQYF. The CDR3, as DNA: TGTGCCAGCAGCGAGGGGACGGGTCGGGAGCAGTACTTC.

The chain combines TRBV7-9 with TRBJ2-7; 9 bases line up with TRBD2. The germline CDR1 and CDR2 sequences are SEHNR and FQNEAQ (reference sequence). CDR3 length equals 14 residues. V dropped 4 bases and J dropped 2; count of bases not matched to a gene: 3. For the CDR3, the DNA is TGTGCCAGCAGCTGGAGCGGGGGGACCTACGAGCAGTACTTC. Translated: CASSWSGGTYEQYF.

This clone was observed once. The V and J genes are TRBV7-2 and TRBJ1-2; a weak D match, TRBD1 (5 bases). CDR1 and CDR2 (germline): SGHTA, FQGNSA. V shed 2 bases and J shed 0 bases, with 22 bases lying between them. This CDR3 has 19 residues. Here the CDR3 reads CASSLRFSLGQTTNYGYTF. The CDR3 coding sequence is TGTGCCAGCAGCTTAAGGTTCTCCCTCGGACAAACTACTAACTATGGCTACACCTTC.

The chain is built from TRBV7-2 and TRBJ1-2, with 8 bases aligning to TRBD1. This CDR3 comprises 13 residues. Germline V CDR1 and CDR2: SGHTA, FQGNSA. V was clipped by 4 bases and J by 8 bases; unmatched bases: 6. DNA of the CDR3: TGTGCCAGCAGCTCTGGACAGGGTTTAGGCTACACCTTC. This gives the protein CASSSGQGLGYTF.

The chain uses TRBV6-6 and TRBJ1-5; possibly TRBD1 for D (5 bases). The CDR3 spans 14 residues. Trimming cost V 8 bases and J 4 bases, with 15 bases left between them. CDR1 MNHNY and CDR2 SVGAGI come from the germline V gene (reference sequence). This CDR3 is CASGVRGVNQPQHF. The CDR3 bases are TGTGCCAGCGGAGTCCGGGGGGTTAATCAGCCCCAGCATTTT.

V and J are TRBV6-5 and TRBJ1-1; no clear D gene. The CDR3 is 13 amino acids. Per germline, CDR1 MNHEY and CDR2 SVGAGI. Trimming cost V 2 bases and J 1 base, with 5 bases left between them. In nucleotides, the CDR3 is TGTGCCAGCAGTTACACACGGAACACTGAAGCTTTCTTT. Encoded protein: CASSYTRNTEAFF.

The V gene is TRBV27, the J gene TRBJ1-5; D is perhaps TRBD1 (6 bases). The CDR3 totals 14 residues. V was shortened by 1 base and J by 9 bases, with 13 bases between the two germline ends. Germline CDR1 reads MNHEY; CDR2 reads SMNVEV (reference sequence). CDR3 coding DNA: TGTGCCAGCAGTTTATGGGGGGGGGCCATGCCCCAGCATTTT. Translation: CASSLWGGAMPQHF.

The V gene is TRBV5-1, the J gene TRBJ1-1; a possible D gene is TRBD1 (6 bases). Trimming cost V 2 bases and J 1 base, with 12 bases left between them. The germline gives CDR1 SGHRS, CDR2 YFSETQ. The CDR3 spans 15 residues. CDR3 region: CASSLQGRANTEAFF. The CDR3 DNA sequence: TGCGCCAGCAGCTTACAGGGACGGGCGAACACTGAAGCTTTCTTT. The whole variable domain, filled in from reference TRBV5-1 and TRBJ1-1, reads KAGVTQTPRYLIKTRGQQVTLSCSPISGHRSVSWYQQTPGQGLQFLFEYFSETQRNKGNFPGRFSGRQFSNSRSEMNVSTLELGDSALYLCASSLQGRANTEAFFGQGTRLTVV.

This rearrangement joins TRBV19 to TRBJ2-3; 7 nucleotides agree with TRBD1. Germline trimming cut 5 bases from V and 7 bases from J; bases unmatched to any gene: 15. CDR3 length: 16 amino acids. Per germline, CDR1 LNHDA and CDR2 SQIVND (reference sequence). In DNA form, the CDR3 reads TGTGCCAGTAGTGGTAGCGCAGGGGGATTTAGAAATACGCAGTATTTT. It yields the protein CASSGSAGGFRNTQYF.

The chain combines TRBV19 with TRBJ2-1; D tentatively reads TRBD1 or TRBD2 (5 bases each). V was cut by 6 bases and J by 12 bases, with 33 bases left in between. Germline V gene lookup returns CDR1 LNHDA and CDR2 SQIVND (reference sequence). The CDR3 sequence is 18 residues long. CDR3 residues: CASSPPQSLRDPRIGQFF. The CDR3 DNA follows: TGTGCCAGTAGCCCTCCACAAAGCCTCCGGGACCCGAGGATCGGGCAGTTCTTC.

The chain has TRBV18 and TRBJ2-1; D not certain. Germline CDR1 is KGHSH and CDR2 is LQKENI. The CDR3 is 11 amino acids. V lost 5 bases and J lost 6, with 5 bases in between. The CDR3 DNA is TGTGCCAGCTCAAGTGGCAATGAGCAGTTCTTC. Protein product: CASSSGNEQFF.

The chain is built from TRBV28 and TRBJ2-2, with 9 bases aligning to TRBD1. The CDR3 has 16 amino acids. V lost 3 bases and J lost 5; bases outside the gene matches: 7. Germline V CDR1 and CDR2: MDHEN, SYDVKM. CDR3 loop: CASSFGGQGRTGELFF. Here the CDR3 DNA reads TGTGCCAGCAGTTTTGGGGGACAGGGACGAACCGGGGAGCTGTTTTTT.

The chain carries TRBV19 and TRBJ1-2; D is possibly TRBD1 (5 bases). The CDR3 has 15 residues. Germline values: CDR1 LNHDA, CDR2 SQIVND (reference sequence). The V and J ends lost 8 bases and 0 bases respectively, with 16 bases between them. The CDR3 loop reads CASGPIQGANYGYTF. CDR3 bases: TGTGCCAGTGGCCCGATTCAGGGAGCTAACTATGGCTACACCTTC. Drawing the rest from reference TRBV19 and TRBJ1-2, the complete variable domain is DGGITQSPKYLFRKEGQNVTLSCEQNLNHDAMYWYRQDPGQGLRLIYYSQIVNDFQKGDIAEGYSVSREKKESFPLTVTSAQKNPTAFYLCASGPIQGANYGYTFGSGTRLTVV.

This rearrangement joins TRBV25-1 to TRBJ1-4; the D is unclear. The CDR3 runs 16 residues. The germline V gene has CDR1 MGHDK and CDR2 SYGVNS. Trimming left V 1 base short and J 0 bases short, with 9 bases between. CDR3: CASSESRGATNEKLFF. The CDR3 bases are TGTGCCAGCAGTGAATCCCGAGGTGCAACTAATGAAAAACTGTTTTTT.

This clone was counted between two and nine times. The CDR3 protein is CASSQDPVNYEQYF. CDR3 coding DNA: TGCGCCAGCAGCCAAGATCCGGTAAACTACGAGCAGTACTTC. The chain is built from TRBV4-1 and TRBJ2-7, with D hard to call. V lost 0 bases to trimming and J lost 3 bases, with 9 bases between them. The CDR3 sequence is 14 residues long. Germline loops: CDR1 MGHRA, CDR2 YSYEKL.

The gene calls are TRBV4-1 and TRBJ1-2; D possibly corresponds to TRBD1 (5 bases). Trimming took off 2 bases at V and 6 bases at J, with 13 bases between the two ends. Germline V gene lookup returns CDR1 MGHRA and CDR2 YSYEKL. CDR3 length: 14 residues. The CDR3 region is CASSQPGTSHGYTF. DNA of the CDR3: TGCGCCAGCAGCCAACCCGGGACGTCTCATGGCTACACCTTC.

The chain recombines TRBV4-1 with TRBJ2-7, with 9 bases that match TRBD1. This CDR3 has 15 amino acids. Germline V gene data show CDR1 as MGHRA and CDR2 as YSYEKL. V trimming: 4 bases; J trimming: 2 bases; junction bases outside the gene matches: 6. In DNA, the CDR3 is TGCGCCAGCAGCCGGGGGACAGGGACCACCTACGAGCAGTACTTC. Its translation: CASSRGTGTTYEQYF.

This clone was counted between two and nine times. CDR3 sequence reads: CASSLPGNTEAFF. CDR3 bases: TGTGCCAGCAGTTTACCAGGAAACACTGAAGCTTTCTTT. The chain joins TRBV6-1 to TRBJ1-1, with unresolved D. V was shortened by 5 bases and J by 2 bases, with 9 bases between the two germline ends. Per germline, CDR1 MNHNS and CDR2 SASEGT. There are 13 residues in the CDR3.

This clone came up a few times. This chain joins TRBV6-1 and TRBJ1-5, with unresolved D. Between the trimmed V and J ends, which lost 8 bases and 4 bases, there was a span of 18 bases. This CDR3 contains 15 residues. Germline CDR1 reads MNHNS; CDR2 reads SASEGT. The CDR3 here is CASLNPATRNQPQHF. The CDR3 nucleotides are TGTGCCAGCCTCAACCCGGCTACCCGAAATCAGCCCCAGCATTTT.

The rearrangement uses TRBV29-1 and TRBJ2-3; D gene unclear. The CDR3 has 13 residues. Trimming removed 7 bases at V and 4 bases at J, with 15 bases between. Germline lookup yields CDR1 SQVTM and CDR2 ANQGSEA. CDR3 residues: CSASGRTADTQYF. The CDR3 coding sequence is TGCAGCGCTTCTGGACGGACGGCAGATACGCAGTATTTT.